This TCR beta chain was obtained from a study of T-cell memory formation after mild COVID-19. Study-wide points: For contracting clones, CD4+ ones sat mainly in CM and EM, CD8+ in EMRA. Memory from before infection featured some responding clones, which suggests cross-reactive memory joined.

The CDR3 is 15 residues long. Per the germline V gene, CDR1 is GTSNPN and CDR2 is SVGIG (reference sequence). V gave up 2 bases and J gave up 7 bases, with 17 bases separating them. In TCRdb, the 5' RACE reads were re-called with MiXCR into one record per CDR3 protein. The sample holds about 430,000 distinct CDR3 sequences, around 24% seen once. Regarding this clonotype: Its antigen is still unknown.

The genes are TRBV30 and TRBJ1-4; a weak D match, TRBD1 (5 bases). Sequenced input: PBMCs or a T cell subset sorted from them (not recorded which). The sequence was collected from an adult woman who had mild COVID-19 (a few samples of this study predate the infection). Cell type and time point are not known. The CDR3 DNA reads as TGTGCCTGGAGTCCTCCCTCTGGGGGTGGTGAAAAACTGTTTTTT. Translated, it gives CAWSPPSGGGEKLFF.